The rows below give T cell receptor beta chains drawn from one sample of a study of blood T cell repertoires in COVID-19. Profiling relied on immunoSEQ multiplex PCR, and the TCRdb table lists in-frame clones only, not all of them. The sample yields roughly 100,000 clones, about 85% seen once. Sequenced sample: peripheral blood. Source of these receptors: a woman in her sixties or seventies with active or convalescent COVID-19. CDR3s include the opening cysteine and the closing phenylalanine or tryptophan. A D gene is named only where the DNA matches it firmly.

TRBJ2-3 14 TRBV10-3 - TGTGCCATCGCCGCTAGCGAGCCCACAGATACGCAGTATTTT CAIAASEPTDTQYF
TRBJ2-4 14 TRBV5-4 - TGTGCCAGCAGCTTGAATGATAGAAAAAACATTCAGTACTTC CASSLNDRKNIQYF
TRBJ2-1 12 TRBV10-3 - TGTGCCATCAGTCGGGAAGGGGGAACGCAGTTCTTC CAISREGGTQFF
TRBJ2-5 14 TRBV4-2 - TGTGCCAGCAGCCAACTGACGGGGGAAGAGACCCAGTACTTC CASSQLTGEETQYF
TRBJ2-5 13 TRBV12-3/TRBV12-4 - TGTGCCAGCAGTAATACGGGTTTAGAGACCCAGTACTTC CASSNTGLETQYF
TRBJ2-5 14 TRBV5-4 TRBD2 TGTGCCAGCAGCGGGCGGGGGGGCCGAGAGACCCAGTACTTC CASSGRGGRETQYF
TRBJ1-4 14 TRBV5-1 TRBD1 TGCGCCAGCAGCTGGGGACAGTTTGGTGAAAAACTGTTTTTT CASSWGQFGEKLFF
TRBJ1-2 17 TRBV4-3 TRBD1 TGCGCCAGCAGCCAAGATGCCGCGGCAGGGGGGAACTATGGCTACACCTTC CASSQDAAAGGNYGYTF
TRBJ1-3 14 TRBV5-8 - TGTGCCAGCAGCTTGCAGGGGCGCGGAAACACCATATATTTT CASSLQGRGNTIYF
TRBJ2-1 15 TRBV2 TRBD1 TGTGCCAGCGGTTTGGACAGGGGTAACTACAATGAGCAGTTCTTC CASGLDRGNYNEQFF
TRBJ1-6 13 TRBV27 TRBD1 TGTGCCAGCAGCGGGACAGGGAATTCACCCCTCCACTTT CASSGTGNSPLHF
TRBJ2-6 14 TRBV9 - TGTGCCAGCAGCGCGGAGCCGGGGGCCAACGTCCTGACTTTC CASSAEPGANVLTF
TRBJ1-6 15 TRBV2 - TGTGCCAGCAGACCTGGGAGCTCCTATAATTCACCCCTCCACTTT CASRPGSSYNSPLHF
TRBJ1-2 14 TRBV27 TRBD1 TGTGCCAGCAGCCCAGGGGGACAAGTCTATGGCTACACCTTC CASSPGGQVYGYTF
TRBJ2-7 16 TRBV6-6 - TGTGCCAGCAGTTACTCGACATTTCCGAGTGGATACGAGCAGTACTTC CASSYSTFPSGYEQYF